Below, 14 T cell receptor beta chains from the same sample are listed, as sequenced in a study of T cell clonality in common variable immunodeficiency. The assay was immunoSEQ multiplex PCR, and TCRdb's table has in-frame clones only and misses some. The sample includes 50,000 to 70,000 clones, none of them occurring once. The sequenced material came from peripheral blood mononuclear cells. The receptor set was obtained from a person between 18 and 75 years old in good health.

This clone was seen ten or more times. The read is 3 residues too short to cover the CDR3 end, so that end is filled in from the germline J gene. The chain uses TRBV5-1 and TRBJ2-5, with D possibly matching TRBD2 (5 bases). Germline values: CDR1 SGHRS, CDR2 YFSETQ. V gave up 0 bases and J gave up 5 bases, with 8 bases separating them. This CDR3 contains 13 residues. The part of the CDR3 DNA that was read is TGCGCCAGCAGCTTGGAGAGGGTCGAGACC. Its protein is CASSLERVET. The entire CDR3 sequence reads CASSLERVETQYF.

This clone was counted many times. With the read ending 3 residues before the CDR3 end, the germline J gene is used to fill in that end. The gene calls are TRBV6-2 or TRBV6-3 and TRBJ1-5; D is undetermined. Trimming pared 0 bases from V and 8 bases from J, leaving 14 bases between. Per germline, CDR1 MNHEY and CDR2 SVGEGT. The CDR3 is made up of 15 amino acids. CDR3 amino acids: CASSYSRKRVEPQHF. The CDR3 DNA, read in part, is TGTGCCAGCAGTTACTCTCGGAAAAGGGTTGAGCCC.

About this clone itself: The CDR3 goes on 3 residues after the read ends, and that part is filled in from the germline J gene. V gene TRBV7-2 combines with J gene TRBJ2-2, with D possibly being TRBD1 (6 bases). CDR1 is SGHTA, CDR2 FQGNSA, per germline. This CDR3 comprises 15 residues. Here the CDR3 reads CASSLIGGDNSPLFF. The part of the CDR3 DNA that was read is TGTGCCAGCAGCTTAATAGGGGGAGATAATTCACCG.

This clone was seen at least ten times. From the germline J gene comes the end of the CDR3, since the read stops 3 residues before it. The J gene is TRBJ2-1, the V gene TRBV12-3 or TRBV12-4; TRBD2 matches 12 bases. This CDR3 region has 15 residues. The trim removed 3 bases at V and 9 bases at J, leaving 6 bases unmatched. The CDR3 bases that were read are TGTGCCAGCAGTTTTTCGGCTAGCGGGGGGGCTGAG. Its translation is CASSFSASGGAE. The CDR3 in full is CASSFSASGGAEQFF.

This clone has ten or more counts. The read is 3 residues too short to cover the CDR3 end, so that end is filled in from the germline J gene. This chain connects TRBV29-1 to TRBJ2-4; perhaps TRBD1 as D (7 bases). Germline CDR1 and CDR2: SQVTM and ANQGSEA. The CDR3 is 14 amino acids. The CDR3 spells CSVEDQGGGVTQYF. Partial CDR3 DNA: TGCAGCGTTGAAGATCAAGGGGGCGGGGTGACT.

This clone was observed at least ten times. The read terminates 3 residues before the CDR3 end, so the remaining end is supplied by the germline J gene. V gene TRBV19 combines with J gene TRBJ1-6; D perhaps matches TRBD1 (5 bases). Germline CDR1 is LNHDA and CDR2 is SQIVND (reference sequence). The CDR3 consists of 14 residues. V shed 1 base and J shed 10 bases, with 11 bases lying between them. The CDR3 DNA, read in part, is TGTGCCAGTAGTATAGGGGGCGCGGACTCACCC. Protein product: CASSIGGADSP. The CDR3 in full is CASSIGGADSPLHF.

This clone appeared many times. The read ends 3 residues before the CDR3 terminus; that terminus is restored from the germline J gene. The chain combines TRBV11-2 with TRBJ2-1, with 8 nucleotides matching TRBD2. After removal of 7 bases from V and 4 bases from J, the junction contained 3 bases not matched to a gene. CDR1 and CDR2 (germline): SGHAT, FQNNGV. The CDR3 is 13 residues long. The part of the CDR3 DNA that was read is TGTGCCAGCAAATTAGCGGGGTACAATGAG. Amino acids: CASKLAGYNE. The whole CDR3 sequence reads CASKLAGYNEQFF.

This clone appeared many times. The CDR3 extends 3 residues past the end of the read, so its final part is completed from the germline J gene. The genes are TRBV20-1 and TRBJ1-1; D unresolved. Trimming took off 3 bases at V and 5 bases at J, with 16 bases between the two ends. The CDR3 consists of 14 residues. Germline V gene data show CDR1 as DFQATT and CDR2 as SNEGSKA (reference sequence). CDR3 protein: CSASLIRAGTEAFF. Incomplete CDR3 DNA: TGCAGTGCTAGTCTCATCCGGGCGGGAACTGAA.

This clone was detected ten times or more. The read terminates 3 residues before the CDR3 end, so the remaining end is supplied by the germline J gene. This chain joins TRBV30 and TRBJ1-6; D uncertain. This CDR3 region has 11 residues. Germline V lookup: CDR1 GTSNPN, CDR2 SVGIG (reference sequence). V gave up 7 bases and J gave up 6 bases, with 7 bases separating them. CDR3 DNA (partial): TGTGCCTCGGGTACTAATTCACCC. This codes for CASGTNSP. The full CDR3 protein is CASGTNSPLHF.

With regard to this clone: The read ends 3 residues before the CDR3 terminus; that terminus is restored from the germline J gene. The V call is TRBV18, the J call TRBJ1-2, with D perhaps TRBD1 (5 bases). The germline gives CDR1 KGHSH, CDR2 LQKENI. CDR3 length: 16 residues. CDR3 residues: CASSPLAGPTYNDYTF. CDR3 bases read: TGTGCCAGCTCACCACTAGCGGGACCCACCTACAATGAC.

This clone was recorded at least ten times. This CDR3 reads CASSPDGVENGYTF. The CDR3 DNA, read in part, is TGTGCCAGTAGCCCGGACGGGGTCGAAAATGGC. The chain employs TRBV19 and TRBJ1-2; D gene uncertain. The missing CDR3 end, 3 residues past where the read stops, is filled in from the germline J gene. V was pared by 6 bases and J by 6 bases, with 17 bases between. CDR3 length equals 14 residues. Germline V gives CDR1 LNHDA, CDR2 SQIVND (reference sequence).

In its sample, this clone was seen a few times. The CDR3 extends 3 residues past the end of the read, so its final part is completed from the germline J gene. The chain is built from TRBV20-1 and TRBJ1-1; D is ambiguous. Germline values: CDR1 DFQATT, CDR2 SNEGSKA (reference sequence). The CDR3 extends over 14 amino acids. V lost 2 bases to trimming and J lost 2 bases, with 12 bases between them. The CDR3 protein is CSARRGGPNTEAFF. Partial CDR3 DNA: TGCAGTGCTAGACGGGGAGGCCCCAACACTGAA.

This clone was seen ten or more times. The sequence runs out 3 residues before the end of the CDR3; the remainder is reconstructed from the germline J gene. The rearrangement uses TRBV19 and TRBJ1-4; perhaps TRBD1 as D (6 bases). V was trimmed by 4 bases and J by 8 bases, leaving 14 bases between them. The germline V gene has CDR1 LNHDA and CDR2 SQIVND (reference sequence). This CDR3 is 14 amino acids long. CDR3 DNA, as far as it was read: TGTGCCAGTAGTACCGCAGGGGATGGCGAAAAA. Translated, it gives CASSTAGDGEK. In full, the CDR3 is CASSTAGDGEKLFF.

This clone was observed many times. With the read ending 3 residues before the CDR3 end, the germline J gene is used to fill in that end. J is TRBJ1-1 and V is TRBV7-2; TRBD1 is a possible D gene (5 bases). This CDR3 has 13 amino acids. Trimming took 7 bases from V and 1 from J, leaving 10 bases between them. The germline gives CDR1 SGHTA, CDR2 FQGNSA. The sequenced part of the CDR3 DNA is TGTGCCAGCATGCGACAGAGGAACACTGAA. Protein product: CASMRQRNTE. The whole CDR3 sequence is CASMRQRNTEAFF.